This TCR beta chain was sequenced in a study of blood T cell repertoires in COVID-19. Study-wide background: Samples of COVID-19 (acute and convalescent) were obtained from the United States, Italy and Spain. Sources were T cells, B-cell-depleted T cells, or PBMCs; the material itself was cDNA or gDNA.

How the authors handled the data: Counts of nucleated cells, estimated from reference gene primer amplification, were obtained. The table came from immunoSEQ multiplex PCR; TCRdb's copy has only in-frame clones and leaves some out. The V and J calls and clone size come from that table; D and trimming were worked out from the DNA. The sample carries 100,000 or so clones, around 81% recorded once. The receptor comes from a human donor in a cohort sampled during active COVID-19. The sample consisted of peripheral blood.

The CDR3 nucleotides are TGTGCCAGCAGTTGGGGGCAGTATATCTATGGCTACACCTTC. Translation gives CASSWGQYIYGYTF. The V call is TRBV28, the J call TRBJ1-2; perhaps TRBD1 as D (6 bases). The CDR3 loop spans 14 amino acids. V shed 4 bases and J shed 4 bases, with 13 bases lying between them. Germline CDR1 and CDR2: MDHEN and SYDVKM.